This T cell receptor beta chain was captured in a study of blood T cell repertoires in COVID-19. Study context: The United States, Italy and Spain supplied acute and convalescent COVID-19 samples. From T cells, B-cell-depleted T cells, or PBMCs came the material, which was cDNA or gDNA.

The CDR3 spans 14 residues. V was trimmed by 5 bases and J by 11 bases, leaving 20 bases between them. The V gene's germline CDR1 is MNHEY and CDR2 SMNVEV (reference sequence). In the original analysis: Scientists estimated how many nucleated cells there were by amplifying reference gene primers. Clones were sequenced by immunoSEQ multiplex PCR, and TCRdb holds only the in-frame ones, with some missing. V and J calls and clone size are those listed in that table; D and trimming were worked out from the DNA. The sample yields 250,000 or so clones, around nine tenths seen once. This TCR derives from a man in his forties with active or convalescent COVID-19. This chain joins TRBV27 and TRBJ2-3; tentatively, D is TRBD1 (6 bases). Sequencing was carried out using peripheral blood. CDR3 DNA: TGTGCCAGCAGTGGGACCGGGACACCCTCTGAGCAGTATTTT. Translation gives CASSGTGTPSEQYF.